This TCR beta chain comes out of a study of T cell responses to AZD1222 COVID-19 vaccine. The protocol was immunoSEQ multiplex PCR, while the TCRdb copy is restricted to in-frame clones and leaves out a portion. The data hold about 120,000 clones, with more than 85% observed a single time. The germline V gene encodes CDR1 KGHDR and CDR2 SFDVKD. There are 12 residues in the CDR3. The V end lost 1 base, the J end lost 8 bases, and 7 bases lay between the germline ends. A remark on this clone: The target antigen is unknown.

The study, taken as a whole, reports: Spike-wide coverage was observed for vaccine-associated CD4 TCRs, with dominant responses at 160-218 and 743-854. Donors, mostly white British, included more females; clonal diversity was possibly underestimated. Nearly half of spike-specific TCRs reportedly target variant regions that are unmutated in the B.1.351 and B.1.1.7 variants.

Sequences were derived from peripheral blood, sampled on day 0 of AZD1222 vaccination. The V gene is TRBV24-1, the J gene TRBJ1-2; D is unclear. The TCR comes from an adult in good health. This CDR3 is CATSDFGKGYTF. The CDR3 DNA reads TGTGCCACCAGTGATTTTGGGAAGGGCTACACCTTC.